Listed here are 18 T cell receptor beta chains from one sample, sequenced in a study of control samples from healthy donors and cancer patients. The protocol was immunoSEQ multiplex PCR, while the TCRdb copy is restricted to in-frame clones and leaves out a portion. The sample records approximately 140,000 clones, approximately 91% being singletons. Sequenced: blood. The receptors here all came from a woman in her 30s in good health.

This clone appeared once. The chain's CDR3 is CASSLTGQVRYEQYF. Here the CDR3 DNA reads TGCGCCAGCAGCCTTACCGGACAGGTCCGCTACGAGCAGTACTTC. The V call is TRBV5-1, the J call TRBJ2-7; 7 positions agree with TRBD1. Germline loops: CDR1 SGHRS, CDR2 YFSETQ. This CDR3 spans 15 amino acids. The V and J ends lost 4 bases and 3 bases, in that order; junction bases with no gene match: 10. The whole variable domain, remainder taken from reference TRBV5-1 and TRBJ2-7, is KAGVTQTPRYLIKTRGQQVTLSCSPISGHRSVSWYQQTPGQGLQFLFEYFSETQRNKGNFPGRFSGRQFSNSRSEMNVSTLELGDSALYLCASSLTGQVRYEQYFGPGTRLTVT.

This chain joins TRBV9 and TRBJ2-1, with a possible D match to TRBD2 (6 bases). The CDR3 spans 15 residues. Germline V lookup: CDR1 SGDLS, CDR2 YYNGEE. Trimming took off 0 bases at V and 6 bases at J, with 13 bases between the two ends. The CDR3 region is CASSVGGDSRNEQFF. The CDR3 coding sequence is TGTGCCAGCAGCGTAGGGGGGGACTCCCGCAATGAGCAGTTCTTC.

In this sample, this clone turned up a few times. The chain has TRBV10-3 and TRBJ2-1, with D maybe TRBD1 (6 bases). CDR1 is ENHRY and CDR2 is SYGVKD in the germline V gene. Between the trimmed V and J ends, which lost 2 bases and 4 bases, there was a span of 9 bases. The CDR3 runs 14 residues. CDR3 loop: CAISEGGSYNEQFF. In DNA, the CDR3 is TGTGCCATCAGTGAGGGGGGCAGTTACAATGAGCAGTTCTTC.

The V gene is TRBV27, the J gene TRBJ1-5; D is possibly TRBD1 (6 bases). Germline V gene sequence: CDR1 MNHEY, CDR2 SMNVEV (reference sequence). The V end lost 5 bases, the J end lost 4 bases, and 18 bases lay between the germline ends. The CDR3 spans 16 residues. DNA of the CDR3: TGTGCCAGCAGTGAGGACAGCCTAGGGGGTAATCAGCCCCAGCATTTT. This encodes CASSEDSLGGNQPQHF.

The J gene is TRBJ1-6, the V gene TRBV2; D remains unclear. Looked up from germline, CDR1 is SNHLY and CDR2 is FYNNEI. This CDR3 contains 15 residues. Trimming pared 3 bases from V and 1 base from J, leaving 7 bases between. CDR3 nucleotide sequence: TGTGCCAGCAGTGATTCCCCTTCCTATAATTCACCCCTCCACTTT. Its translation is CASSDSPSYNSPLHF. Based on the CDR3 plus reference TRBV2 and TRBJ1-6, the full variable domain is EPEVTQTPSHQVTQMGQEVILRCVPISNHLYFYWYRQILGQKVEFLVSFYNNEISEKSEIFDDQFSVERPDGSNFTLKIRSTKLEDSAMYFCASSDSPSYNSPLHFGNGTRLTVT.

The CDR3 nucleotides are TGTGCCAGCGGAAGACAGGGGGAAGGGCCCCAGCATTTT. Translated: CASGRQGEGPQHF. This chain connects TRBV21-1 to TRBJ1-5; the table calls TRBD1, which could not be checked here. TRBV21-1 is a known pseudogene. The CDR3 is 13 amino acids.

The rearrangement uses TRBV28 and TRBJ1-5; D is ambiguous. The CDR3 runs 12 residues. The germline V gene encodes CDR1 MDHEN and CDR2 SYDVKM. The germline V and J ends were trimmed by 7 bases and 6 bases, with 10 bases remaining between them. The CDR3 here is CASTVPGQPQHF. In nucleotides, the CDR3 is TGTGCCAGCACCGTTCCTGGTCAGCCCCAGCATTTT.

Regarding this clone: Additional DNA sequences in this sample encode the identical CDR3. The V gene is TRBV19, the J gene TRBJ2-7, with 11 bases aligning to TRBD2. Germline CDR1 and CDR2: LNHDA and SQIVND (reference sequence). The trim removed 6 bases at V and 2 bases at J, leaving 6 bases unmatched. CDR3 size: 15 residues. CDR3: CASSPGTSGTYEQYF. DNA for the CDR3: TGTGCCAGTAGCCCAGGGACTAGCGGAACCTACGAGCAGTACTTC.

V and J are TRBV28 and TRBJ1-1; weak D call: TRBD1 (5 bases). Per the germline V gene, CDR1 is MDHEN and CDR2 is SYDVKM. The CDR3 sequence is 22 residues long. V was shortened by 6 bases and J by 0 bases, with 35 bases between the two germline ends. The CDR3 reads CASSDGYLGPRDSTGLNTEAFF. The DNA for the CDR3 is TGTGCCAGCAGCGATGGGTACTTAGGGCCCCGAGACTCAACAGGCTTGAACACTGAAGCTTTCTTT.

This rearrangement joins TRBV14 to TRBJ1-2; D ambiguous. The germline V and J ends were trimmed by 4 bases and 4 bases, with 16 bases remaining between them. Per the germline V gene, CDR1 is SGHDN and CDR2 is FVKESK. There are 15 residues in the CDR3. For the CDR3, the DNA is TGTGCCAGCAGCCGGGAGGTATTTTTAGTCTATGGCTACACCTTC. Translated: CASSREVFLVYGYTF.

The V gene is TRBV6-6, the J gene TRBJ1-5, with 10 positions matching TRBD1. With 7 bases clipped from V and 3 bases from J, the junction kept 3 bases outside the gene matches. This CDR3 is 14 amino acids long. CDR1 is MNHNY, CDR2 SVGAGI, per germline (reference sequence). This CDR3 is CASTGQGVNQPQHF. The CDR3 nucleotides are TGTGCCAGCACCGGACAGGGGGTCAATCAGCCCCAGCATTTT.

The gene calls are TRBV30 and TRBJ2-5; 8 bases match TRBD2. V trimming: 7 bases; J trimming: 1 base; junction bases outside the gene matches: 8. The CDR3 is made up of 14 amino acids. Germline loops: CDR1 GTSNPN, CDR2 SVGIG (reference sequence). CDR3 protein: CASTTSGPQETQYF. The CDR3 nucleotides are TGTGCCTCAACTACTAGCGGTCCCCAAGAGACCCAGTACTTC.

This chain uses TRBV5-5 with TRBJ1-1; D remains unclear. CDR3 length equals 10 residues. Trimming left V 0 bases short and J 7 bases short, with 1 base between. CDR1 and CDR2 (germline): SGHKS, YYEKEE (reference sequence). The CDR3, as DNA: TGTGCCAGCAGCTTGGATGAAGCTTTCTTT. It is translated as CASSLDEAFF.

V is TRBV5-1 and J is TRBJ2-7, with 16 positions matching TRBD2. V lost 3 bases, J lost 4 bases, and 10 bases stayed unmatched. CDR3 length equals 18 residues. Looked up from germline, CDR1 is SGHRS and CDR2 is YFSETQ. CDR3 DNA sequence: TGCGCCAGCAGCTCCGGGACTAGCGGGAGGGCCAATCTATACGAGCAGTACTTC. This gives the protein CASSSGTSGRANLYEQYF.

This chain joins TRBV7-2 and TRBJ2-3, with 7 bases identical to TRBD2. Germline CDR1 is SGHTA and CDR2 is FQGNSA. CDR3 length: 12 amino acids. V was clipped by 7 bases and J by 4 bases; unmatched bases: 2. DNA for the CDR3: TGTGCCAGCAACGCGGGGGCAGATACGCAGTATTTT. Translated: CASNAGADTQYF.

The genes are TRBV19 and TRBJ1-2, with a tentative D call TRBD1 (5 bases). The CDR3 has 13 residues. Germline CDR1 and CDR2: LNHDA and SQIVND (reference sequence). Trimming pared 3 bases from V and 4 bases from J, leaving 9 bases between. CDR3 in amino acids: CASSMGPIYGYTF. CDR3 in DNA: TGTGCCAGTAGTATGGGACCCATCTATGGCTACACCTTC.

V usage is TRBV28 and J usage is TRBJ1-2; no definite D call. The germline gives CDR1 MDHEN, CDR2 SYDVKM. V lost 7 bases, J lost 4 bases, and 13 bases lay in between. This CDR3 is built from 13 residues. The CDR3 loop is CASIMGGSYGYTF. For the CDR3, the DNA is TGTGCCAGCATTATGGGAGGAAGCTATGGCTACACCTTC.

This chain's CDR3 is CASSSLGRRQYF. DNA of the CDR3: TGTGCCAGCAGCAGCTTAGGGCGGCGGCAGTACTTC. The genes are TRBV21-1 and TRBJ2-7. TRBV21-1 is classified as a pseudogene. The CDR3 loop spans 12 amino acids.